Below, 22 T cell receptor beta chains from the same sample are listed, as sequenced in a study of vaccination effects on CD4 cells after COVID-19. The data were produced by immunoSEQ multiplex PCR, yet TCRdb's version contains in-frame clones alone and is incomplete. Of 15,000 or so clones listed, roughly 75% are singletons. Expansion of antigen-specific CD4+ T cells with viral peptide pools was carried out by the ViraFEST assay before sequencing. A roughly 10-day culture period preceded the isolation of CD4+ T cells. Participants got two doses of BNT162b2 or mRNA-1273 vaccine. These TCRs are of unknown antigen specificity. Sample: CD4+ T cells from PBMCs cultured with HCoV-NL63 spike peptides, taken after COVID-19 vaccination. The receptor set was obtained from a human donor who received a COVID-19 vaccine.

The rearrangement joins TRBV7-2 to TRBJ2-1; 8 bases match TRBD2. V shed 1 base and J 4 bases; nucleotides not matched to a gene: 9. This CDR3 has 17 amino acids. Germline V gene data show CDR1 as SGHTA and CDR2 as FQGNSA. The DNA of the CDR3 is TGTGCCAGCAGCTTAGACCCAGCGGGGGCCTTATACAATGAGCAGTTCTTC. Translation gives CASSLDPAGALYNEQFF.

This clone turned up a few times. The rearrangement links TRBV7-2 to TRBJ1-1; D is unclear. V was trimmed by 4 bases and J by 1 base, leaving 16 bases between them. Per the germline V gene, CDR1 is SGHTA and CDR2 is FQGNSA. The CDR3 sequence is 16 residues long. The CDR3 is CASSSPSGRTNTEAFF. The CDR3 nucleotides read TGTGCCAGCAGCTCCCCCTCGGGCCGTACGAACACTGAAGCTTTCTTT.

The chain links TRBV3-1 (or the pseudogene TRBV3-2) to TRBJ1-1, with 10 bases aligning to TRBD1. The CDR3 spans 15 residues. Germline lookup yields CDR1 LGHDT and CDR2 YNNKEL (reference sequence). The junction had 8 bases not matched to a gene; V was cut back by 5 bases and J by 5 bases. The CDR3 spells CASSFRQGARTEAFF. CDR3 coding DNA: TGTGCCAGCAGCTTCCGACAGGGGGCGAGGACTGAAGCTTTCTTT.

The V call is TRBV7-3, the J call TRBJ1-2, with D perhaps matching TRBD1 (6 bases). Trimming removed 5 bases at V and 6 bases at J, with 19 bases between. The germline CDR1 and CDR2 sequences are SGHTA and FQGTGA. CDR3 length equals 15 residues. The CDR3 DNA reads TGTGCCAGCAGCCCGACCGCCCTAGGGGGGGATGGCTACACCTTC. It specifies CASSPTALGGDGYTF. Together with reference TRBV7-3 and TRBJ1-2, the CDR3 gives the full variable domain: GAGVSQTPSNKVTEKGKYVELRCDPISGHTALYWYRQSLGQGPEFLIYFQGTGAADDSGLPNDRFFAVRPEGSVSTLKIQRTERGDSAVYLCASSPTALGGDGYTFGSGTRLTVV.

The V and J genes are TRBV16 and TRBJ1-2; TRBD1 matches at 7 bases. V shed 2 bases, J shed 7 bases, and the junction held 10 bases outside the gene matches. Germline V CDR1 and CDR2: KGHSY, FQNENV. This CDR3 has 15 amino acids. The CDR3 region is CASSQDGRGLGGYTF. The CDR3 DNA is TGTGCCAGCAGCCAAGACGGAAGGGGGCTTGGTGGCTACACCTTC.

The rearrangement joins TRBV6-6 to TRBJ2-2; D is ambiguous. Germline lookup yields CDR1 MNHNY and CDR2 SVGAGI (reference sequence). This CDR3 is built from 16 residues. V was trimmed by 3 bases and J by 3 bases, leaving 14 bases between them. The CDR3 reads CASSYGRSRDTGELFF. In nucleotides, the CDR3 is TGTGCCAGCAGTTATGGACGTTCCCGGGACACCGGGGAGCTGTTTTTT.

The chain couples TRBV6-5 to TRBJ1-6; no clear D. Trimming left V 11 bases short and J 4 bases short, with 18 bases between. CDR3 size: 15 residues. Germline V gene sequence: CDR1 MNHEY, CDR2 SVGAGI. CDR3 in amino acids: CASVIWRQYNSPLHF. The CDR3 DNA reads TGTGCCTCAGTTATATGGCGTCAGTATAATTCACCCCTCCACTTT.

The chain joins TRBV7-2 to TRBJ2-5; 9 bases line up with TRBD2. This CDR3 comprises 19 residues. The germline CDR1 and CDR2 sequences are SGHTA and FQGNSA. Trimming took 2 bases from V and 1 from J; bases not matched to a gene: 14. CDR3 residues: CASSLRLAGSRYPQETQYF. The DNA of the CDR3 is TGTGCCAGCAGCTTAAGGCTAGCGGGGAGCCGGTATCCCCAAGAGACCCAGTACTTC.

The DNA of the CDR3 is TGCGCCAGCAGCTTGGGGCGGACAACGTCTGCGCTGGAGACCCAGTACTTC. Translating it yields CASSLGRTTSALETQYF. The J gene is TRBJ2-5, the V gene TRBV5-1; a weak D match, TRBD1 (5 bases). CDR1 is SGHRS, CDR2 YFSETQ, per germline. This CDR3 is built from 17 residues. Trimming removed 0 bases at V and 5 bases at J, with 20 bases between.

The V and J genes are TRBV30 and TRBJ1-3; no firm D call. This CDR3 is 15 amino acids long. V was cut by 0 bases and J by 1 base, with 10 bases left in between. CDR1 is GTSNPN, CDR2 SVGIG, per germline (reference sequence). CDR3 protein: CAWSVGPSSGNTIYF. The CDR3, as DNA: TGTGCCTGGAGTGTTGGGCCATCTTCTGGAAACACCATATATTTT.

The chain joins TRBV5-1 to TRBJ2-7; no clear D gene. The V end lost 2 bases, the J end lost 0 bases, and 9 bases lay between the germline ends. Germline CDR1 SGHRS, CDR2 YFSETQ. This CDR3 has 14 residues. DNA for the CDR3: TGCGCCAGCAGCTTATACGGCAGCTCCTACGAGCAGTACTTC. Translation: CASSLYGSSYEQYF.

The genes are TRBV11-3 and TRBJ2-1; 9 nucleotides agree with TRBD2. Germline V lookup: CDR1 SGHNT, CDR2 YENEEA. The CDR3 length is 19 residues. With 0 bases clipped from V and 0 bases from J, the junction kept 9 bases outside the gene matches. CDR3 protein: CASSLDFRLAGPSYNEQFF. CDR3 DNA: TGTGCCAGCAGCTTAGACTTCCGGCTAGCGGGACCCTCCTACAATGAGCAGTTCTTC.

This chain links TRBV9 with TRBJ2-1; TRBD1 matches at 7 bases. This CDR3 region has 15 residues. J lost 3 bases, V lost 2 bases, and 5 bases had no gene match. Germline V lookup: CDR1 SGDLS, CDR2 YYNGEE. In DNA, the CDR3 is TGTGCCAGCAGCGTTCAACCAGGGGGCTACAATGAGCAGTTCTTC. It codes for CASSVQPGGYNEQFF.

The J gene is TRBJ1-6, the V gene TRBV5-1, with D uncertain. V lost 0 bases, J lost 5 bases, and 9 bases lay in between. CDR1 is SGHRS, CDR2 YFSETQ, per germline. The CDR3 sequence is 15 residues long. The CDR3 DNA sequence: TGCGCCAGCAGCTTGGAAGTGAAAAATAATTCACCCCTCCACTTT. Translating it yields CASSLEVKNNSPLHF.

CDR3 in amino acids: CASSQVSGAPGNTIYF. The CDR3 DNA is TGTGCCAGCAGCCAAGTAAGCGGGGCGCCGGGAAACACCATATATTTT. The rearrangement joins TRBV3-1 (or the pseudogene TRBV3-2) to TRBJ1-3; possible D gene TRBD1, 5 bases. V lost 1 base to trimming and J lost 4 bases, with 14 bases between them. In germline, CDR1 is LGHDT, CDR2 YNNKEL (reference sequence). The CDR3 consists of 16 residues.

This chain connects TRBV5-1 to TRBJ1-1; 9 bases are shared with TRBD1. Germline V gene lookup returns CDR1 SGHRS and CDR2 YFSETQ. After removal of 2 bases from V and 5 bases from J, the junction contained 7 bases not matched to a gene. The CDR3 is made up of 15 amino acids. The DNA for the CDR3 is TGCGCCAGCAGCTTAACCGGGACAGGGAAGACTGAAGCTTTCTTT. Protein sequence: CASSLTGTGKTEAFF.

CDR3 sequence (DNA): TGTGCCAGCAGTCAAATTCCCCCCACCTACGAGCAGTACTTC. Its translation: CASSQIPPTYEQYF. The chain links TRBV6-2 or TRBV6-3 to TRBJ2-7; no reliable D call. From germline, CDR1 is MNHEY and CDR2 SVGEGT. Trimming pared 5 bases from V and 2 bases from J, leaving 13 bases between. The CDR3 totals 14 residues.

The J gene is TRBJ2-1, the V gene TRBV7-9; possibly TRBD1 or TRBD2 for D (7 bases each). The ends were cut back, 4 bases at V and 7 bases at J, with 14 bases in the middle. The length of the CDR3 is 14 residues. CDR1 SEHNR and CDR2 FQNEAQ come from the germline V gene (reference sequence). For the CDR3, the DNA is TGTGCCAGCAGCTACCCAGGGGGGGGTAATGAGCAGTTCTTC. Its translation: CASSYPGGGNEQFF.

This clone has just a few counts. This sequence joins TRBV6-2 or TRBV6-3 and TRBJ1-2, with D tentatively TRBD1 (5 bases). Between the trimmed V and J ends, which lost 4 bases and 6 bases, there was a span of 12 bases. This CDR3 is built from 13 residues. The V gene's germline CDR1 is MNHEY and CDR2 SVGEGT. The CDR3 sequence is CASSSAEGDGYTF. CDR3 nucleotide sequence: TGTGCCAGCAGTTCGGCTGAAGGGGATGGCTACACCTTC.

The V and J genes are TRBV4-3 and TRBJ2-5; 11 bases are a match to TRBD1. Germline trimming cut 4 bases from V and 5 bases from J; bases unmatched to any gene: 6. This CDR3 is built from 15 residues. Per the germline V gene, CDR1 is LGHNA and CDR2 is YSLEER. In nucleotides, the CDR3 is TGCGCCAGCAGCCTCGGACAGGGGGCAGGGGAGACCCAGTACTTC. Its translation: CASSLGQGAGETQYF.

This chain links TRBV7-2 with TRBJ2-3; TRBD2 agrees at 10 bases. This CDR3 is built from 14 residues. Germline assignment: CDR1 SGHTA and CDR2 FQGNSA. Germline trimming cut 5 bases from V and 4 bases from J; bases unmatched to any gene: 3. In nucleotides, the CDR3 is TGTGCCAGCAGCCTAGGGACTAGCGCAGATACGCAGTATTTT. Translating gives CASSLGTSADTQYF.

V gene TRBV2 combines with J gene TRBJ2-7, with a tentative D call TRBD2 (6 bases). This CDR3 contains 12 residues. Germline V gene sequence: CDR1 SNHLY, CDR2 FYNNEI. Deletions cut 8 bases from V and 4 bases from J, with 12 bases between. CDR3 in amino acids: CASRGSGYEQYF. The CDR3 nucleotides read TGTGCCAGCCGGGGGTCCGGATACGAGCAGTACTTC. Full variable domain (rest looked up from reference TRBV2 and TRBJ2-7): EPEVTQTPSHQVTQMGQEVILRCVPISNHLYFYWYRQILGQKVEFLVSFYNNEISEKSEIFDDQFSVERPDGSNFTLKIRSTKLEDSAMYFCASRGSGYEQYFGPGTRLTVT.